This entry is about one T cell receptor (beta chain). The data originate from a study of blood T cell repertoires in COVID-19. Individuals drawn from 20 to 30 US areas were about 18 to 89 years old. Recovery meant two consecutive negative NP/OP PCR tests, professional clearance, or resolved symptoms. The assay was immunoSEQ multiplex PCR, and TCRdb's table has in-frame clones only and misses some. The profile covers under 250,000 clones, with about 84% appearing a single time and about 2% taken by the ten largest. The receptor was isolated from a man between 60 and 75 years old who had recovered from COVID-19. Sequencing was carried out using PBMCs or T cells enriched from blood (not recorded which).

The CDR3 nucleotides are TGCAGCGTTCGGGGGGGGCCGAACACCGGGGAGCTGTTTTTT. It specifies CSVRGGPNTGELFF. This chain links TRBV29-1 with TRBJ2-2; 8 positions match TRBD2. CDR1 and CDR2 from the germline V gene are SQVTM and ANQGSEA. The CDR3 has 14 residues. Unmatched junction bases numbered 2, after V lost 5 bases and J lost 0 bases.